This T cell receptor beta chain was sequenced in a study of T cell responses to AZD1222 COVID-19 vaccine. Study-level results: Scientists sampled the repertoires only once the peak T cell response had passed. Two AZD1222 administrations were followed by greater Spike-specific TCR breadth and depth. Donors were mostly white British, more females; clonal diversity possibly underestimated. CD4 TCRs covered the whole spike, strongest at regions 160-218 and 743-854.

As regards this clone: Its antigen is unknown.

The assay was immunoSEQ multiplex PCR, and TCRdb's table has in-frame clones only and misses some. The table records about 31,000 clones, 70% to 90% of them present only once. The sequencing here drew on peripheral blood, taken 28 days after the second AZD1222 dose. The receptor was derived from an adult who received the AZD1222 COVID-19 vaccine.

CDR3 bases: TGTGCCAGCAGCTCCCAGATGGAGACCCAGTACTTC. Residues: CASSSQMETQYF. The chain is built from TRBV11-2 and TRBJ2-5; D ambiguous. This CDR3 has 12 residues. Per the germline V gene, CDR1 is SGHAT and CDR2 is FQNNGV. The V end was cut by 4 bases, the J end by 5 bases, with 8 bases between.